These T cell receptor beta chains were read from a single sample in a study of blood T cell repertoires in COVID-19. The data were produced by immunoSEQ multiplex PCR, yet TCRdb's version contains in-frame clones alone and is incomplete. The data show 65,000 to 90,000 clones, around nine tenths seen once. The material sequenced was peripheral blood. All receptors come from a young man with acute or convalescent COVID-19. Both conserved end residues are part of each CDR3. A D gene is named only where the DNA matches it firmly. Expanded clones get a size class; other rows say once, few or many, or leave the size out.

abundance	v_gene	j_gene	d_gene	CDR3nt	CDR3aa
many	TRBV4-1	TRBJ1-1	TRBD1	TGCGCCAGCAGCCAACCGACAGGGGATACTGAAGCTTTCTTT	CASSQPTGDTEAFF
NA	TRBV28	TRBJ1-2	NA	TGTGCCAGCAGTCCCCCAGGGGCGGGCTATGGCTACACCTTC	CASSPPGAGYGYTF
NA	TRBV29-1	TRBJ2-7	TRBD1	TGCAGCGTTGCCGGGACAGATTTAGGCTACGAGCAGTACTTC	CSVAGTDLGYEQYF
once	TRBV7-2	TRBJ2-2	TRBD2	TGTGCCAGCAGCTTAGCCCCCGGGACTACGGCCGGGGAGCTGTTTTTT	CASSLAPGTTAGELFF
NA	TRBV18	TRBJ2-1	TRBD2	TGTGCCAGCTCACCAGGAGCGGGACGGGACAATGAGCAGTTCTTC	CASSPGAGRDNEQFF
NA	TRBV25-1	TRBJ1-5	NA	TGTGCCAGCAGTGATCATAGCAATCAGCCCCAGCATTTT	CASSDHSNQPQHF
NA	TRBV28	TRBJ2-7	NA	TGTGCCAGCAGTTTAATCGGCAGGGCAAGCTCCTACGAGCAGTACTTC	CASSLIGRASSYEQYF
NA	TRBV5-1	TRBJ2-3	TRBD1	TGCGCCAGCAGCCCCATCACTATGGGACAGGGGCGCACAGATACGCAGTATTTT	CASSPITMGQGRTDTQYF
NA	TRBV13	TRBJ2-2	TRBD1	TGTGCCAGCAGCTTTAGGGGGCCAGGGGAGCTGTTTTTT	CASSFRGPGELFF
NA	TRBV28	TRBJ2-7	TRBD2	TGTGCCAGCAGCCCGGGGGGGCAGGGAATCTACGAGCAGTACTTC	CASSPGGQGIYEQYF
NA	TRBV5-6	TRBJ2-7	NA	TGTGCCAGCAGCTGGACATCCTACGAGCAGTACTTC	CASSWTSYEQYF
few	TRBV11-2	TRBJ2-2	TRBD2	TGTGCCAGCAGCTCCTCTCACGGGAGGAGGGAGGGCCCCACCGGGGAGCTGTTTTTT	CASSSSHGRREGPTGELFF
NA	TRBV28	TRBJ1-5	TRBD1	TGTGCCAGCAGTGTCTCCCGGACAGGGGATCAGCCCCAGCATTTT	CASSVSRTGDQPQHF
NA	TRBV29-1	TRBJ2-5	NA	TGCAGCGCAGCGGAGCCCTCAAGTCCAGAGACCCAGTACTTC	CSAAEPSSPETQYF
NA	TRBV3-1/TRBV3-2	TRBJ2-5	TRBD1	TGTGCCAGCAGCGACAGGGGGTCCCCCCGAGAGACCCAGTACTTC	CASSDRGSPRETQYF
NA	TRBV19	TRBJ1-3	NA	TGTGCCAGTAGTATGCAGGAGGGCTCTGGAAACACCATATATTTT	CASSMQEGSGNTIYF
NA	TRBV27	TRBJ2-1	TRBD1	TGTGCCAGCGGAGAGACAGGGGGCATCTACAATGAGCAGTTCTTC	CASGETGGIYNEQFF
NA	TRBV6-1	TRBJ1-5	NA	TGTGCCAGCAGCCTCAGAGGTCAGCCCCAGCATTTT	CASSLRGQPQHF
NA	TRBV30	TRBJ2-1	TRBD1	TGTGCCTGGAGTGGAGGGACAGGGGTCTACAATGAGCAGTTCTTC	CAWSGGTGVYNEQFF
NA	TRBV28	TRBJ2-7	TRBD1	TGTGCCAGCAGTTCGACGATCCGGGACAGTGATTCCTACGAGCAGTACTTC	CASSSTIRDSDSYEQYF
NA	TRBV28	TRBJ1-6	NA	TGTGCCAGCAGTTTCTCCGGGATAAGCGCTTCACCCCTCCACTTT	CASSFSGISASPLHF
NA	TRBV28	TRBJ2-2	TRBD1	TGTGCCAGCAGTCCCGGGGACAGGGTGAACACCGGGGAGCTGTTTTTT	CASSPGDRVNTGELFF
NA	TRBV6-1	TRBJ1-3	NA	TGTGCCAGCAGTGAGGGGGCTGGGGCGGGAAACACCATATATTTT	CASSEGAGAGNTIYF
NA	TRBV14	TRBJ2-3	TRBD1	TGTGCCAGCAGCAGGGACAGGGTTTTGGATACGCAGTATTTT	CASSRDRVLDTQYF
few	TRBV9	TRBJ1-1	NA	TGTGCCAGCAGCTCCCCTCGGGGGGGACTGGGATACACTGAAGCTTTCTTT	CASSSPRGGLGYTEAFF
NA	TRBV19	TRBJ2-3	NA	TGTGCCACAAGCCGGGTTGGAGCAGATACGCAGTATTTT	CATSRVGADTQYF
NA	TRBV23-1	TRBJ2-1	TRBD2	TGCGCCAGCAGTCAATCCCTAGCGGGAGTGGGTCTCAATGAGCAGTTCTTC	CASSQSLAGVGLNEQFF
NA	TRBV30	TRBJ2-5	TRBD1	TGTGCCTGGAGTGCAGCGACAGGGAGCCTCAAAGAGACCCAGTACTTC	CAWSAATGSLKETQYF
NA	TRBV6-5	TRBJ1-1	NA	TGTGCCAGCAGCCCGACAGGACTTCCTGATGAAGCTTTCTTT	CASSPTGLPDEAFF
few	TRBV13	TRBJ1-4	TRBD1	TGTGCCAGCAGCTTACCGGGACAGGGGTTTGAAAAACTGTTTTTT	CASSLPGQGFEKLFF
NA	TRBV4-1	TRBJ1-5	TRBD1	TGCGCCAGCAGCCACGACGGGACAGGCAATCAGCCCCAGCATTTT	CASSHDGTGNQPQHF
NA	TRBV5-4	TRBJ2-3	TRBD1	TGTGCCAGCAGGCCTACAGGGGGAAGGACAGATACGCAGTATTTT	CASRPTGGRTDTQYF
NA	TRBV28	TRBJ2-1	TRBD2	TGTGCCAGCAGTCCCGAGGGTAGCGGGAGGGTCTACAATGAGCAGTTCTTC	CASSPEGSGRVYNEQFF
NA	TRBV28	TRBJ1-5	NA	TGTGCCAGCAGCGCCACAGGGCTGGAGCAGCCCCAGCATTTT	CASSATGLEQPQHF
NA	TRBV28	TRBJ1-5	TRBD1	TGTGCCAGCAGTACTCCACAGGGGGCACATCAGCCCCAGCATTTT	CASSTPQGAHQPQHF
NA	TRBV27	TRBJ2-7	TRBD2	TGTGCCAGCAGTATTAGCGGGGGGGTTTACGAGCAGTACTTC	CASSISGGVYEQYF
NA	TRBV7-6	TRBJ2-1	NA	TGTGCCAGCAGCTTAGAAGCGGGTTCCTCGTCCTACAATGAGCAGTTCTTC	CASSLEAGSSSYNEQFF
NA	TRBV7-9	TRBJ1-4	NA	TGTGCCAGCAGAGAGGGACTGCCGGGGGGAAATGAAAAACTGTTTTTT	CASREGLPGGNEKLFF
NA	TRBV6-5	TRBJ2-7	NA	TGTGCCAGCAGTTACGCCGGCGAGCAGTACTTC	CASSYAGEQYF
NA	TRBV15	TRBJ2-2	NA	TGTGCCACCAACGGGGAAACCGGGGAGCTGTTTTTT	CATNGETGELFF
NA	TRBV15	TRBJ2-5	TRBD2	TGTGCCACCAGCGCTAGCGGGAGGCTAGGAGAGACCCAGTACTTC	CATSASGRLGETQYF
NA	TRBV6-5	TRBJ2-2	NA	TGTGCCAGCAGTCAAAGCGGACTGAACACCGGGGAGCTGTTTTTT	CASSQSGLNTGELFF
NA	TRBV3-1/TRBV3-2	TRBJ2-5	NA	TGTGCCAGCAGCCAACGGGGGAGCGGAGAGACCCAGTACTTC	CASSQRGSGETQYF
few	TRBV10-2	TRBJ1-5	NA	TGCGCCAGCAGTACCCAGGACAGTTTAAATTGGCCCCAGCATTTT	CASSTQDSLNWPQHF
NA	TRBV28	TRBJ2-7	TRBD1	TGTGCCAGCAGAGCGACAGGGAACTACGAGCAGTACTTC	CASRATGNYEQYF
NA	TRBV2	TRBJ2-5	TRBD2	TGTGCCAGCATTGGGGGACTAGCGGGAATGCGGCAAGAGACCCAGTACTTC	CASIGGLAGMRQETQYF
NA	TRBV18	TRBJ1-1	TRBD1	TGTGCCAGCTCCTCGGACAGGTCCACTGAAGCTTTCTTT	CASSSDRSTEAFF
NA	TRBV4-1	TRBJ2-2	TRBD2	TGCGCCAGCAGCCAAGGACTAGCGGGAGGAAGAACCGGGGAGCTGTTTTTT	CASSQGLAGGRTGELFF
NA	TRBV19	TRBJ2-5	TRBD2	TGTGCCAGTAACCCCGGACTAGCGGGAGGAGAGACCCAGTACTTC	CASNPGLAGGETQYF
NA	TRBV3-1/TRBV3-2	TRBJ2-1	TRBD2	TGTGCCAGCAGCCGAACTAGCGGGAGTGGGGGTGAGCAGTTCTTC	CASSRTSGSGGEQFF
NA	TRBV9	TRBJ1-1	NA	TGTGCCAGCAGCGCTCAAACAGGGAACACTGAAGCTTTCTTT	CASSAQTGNTEAFF
once	TRBV5-1	TRBJ2-3	NA	TGCGCCAGCAGCGCGGCAGGGAGCACAGATACGCAGTATTTT	CASSAAGSTDTQYF
NA	TRBV7-9	TRBJ2-1	NA	TGTGCCAGCACAGGGGATGGCAATGAGCAGTTCTTC	CASTGDGNEQFF
NA	TRBV25-1	TRBJ2-1	NA	TGTGCCAGCAGTGACACAGGGTTCACGTGGAATGAGCAGTTCTTC	CASSDTGFTWNEQFF